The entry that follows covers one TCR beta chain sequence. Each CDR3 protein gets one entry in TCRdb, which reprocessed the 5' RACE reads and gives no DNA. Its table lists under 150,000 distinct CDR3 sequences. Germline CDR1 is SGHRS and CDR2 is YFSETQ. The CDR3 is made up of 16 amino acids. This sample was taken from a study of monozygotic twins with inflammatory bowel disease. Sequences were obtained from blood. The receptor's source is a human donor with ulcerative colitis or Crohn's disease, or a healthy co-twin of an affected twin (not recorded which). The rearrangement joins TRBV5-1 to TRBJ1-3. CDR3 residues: CASSLVSAYSGNTIYF.